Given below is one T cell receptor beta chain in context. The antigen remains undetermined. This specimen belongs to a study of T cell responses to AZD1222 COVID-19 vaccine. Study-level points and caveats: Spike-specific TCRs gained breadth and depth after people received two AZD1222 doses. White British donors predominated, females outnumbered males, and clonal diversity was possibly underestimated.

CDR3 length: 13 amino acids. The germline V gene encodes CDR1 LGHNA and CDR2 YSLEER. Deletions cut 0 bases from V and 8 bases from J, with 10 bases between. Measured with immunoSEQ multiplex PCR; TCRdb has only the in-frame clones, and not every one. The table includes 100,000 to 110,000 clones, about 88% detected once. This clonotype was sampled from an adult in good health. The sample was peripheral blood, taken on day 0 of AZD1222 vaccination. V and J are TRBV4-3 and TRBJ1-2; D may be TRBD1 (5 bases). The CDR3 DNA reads TGCGCCAGCAGCCAAGACAGGGATGTGGGCTACACCTTC. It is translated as CASSQDRDVGYTF.